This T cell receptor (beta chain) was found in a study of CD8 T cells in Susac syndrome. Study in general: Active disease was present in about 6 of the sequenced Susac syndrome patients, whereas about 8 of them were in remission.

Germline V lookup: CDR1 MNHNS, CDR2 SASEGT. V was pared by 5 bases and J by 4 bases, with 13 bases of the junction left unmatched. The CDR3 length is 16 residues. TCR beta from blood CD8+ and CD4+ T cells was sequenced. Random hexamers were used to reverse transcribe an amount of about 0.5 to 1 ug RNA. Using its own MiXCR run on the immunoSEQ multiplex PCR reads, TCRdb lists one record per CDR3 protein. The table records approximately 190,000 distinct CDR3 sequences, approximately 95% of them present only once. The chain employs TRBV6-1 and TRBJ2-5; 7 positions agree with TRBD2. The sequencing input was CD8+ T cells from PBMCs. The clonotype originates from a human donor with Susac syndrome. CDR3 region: CASSPTGSGNGETQYF. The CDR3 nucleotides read TGTGCCAGCAGTCCCACGGGGAGCGGGAATGGAGAGACCCAGTACTTC.